The entry that follows covers one T cell receptor beta chain sequence. The data stem from a study of cytomegalovirus exposure and HLA in healthy donors. A multiplex PCR was run with 60 Vbeta primers and 13 Jbeta primers. The repertoire was sequenced with immunoSEQ multiplex PCR; TCRdb's copy has only in-frame clones and lacks some. The table lists approximately 220,000 clones, roughly 80% of them singletons. The sequence derives from a man between 35 and 55 years old in good health and CMV-seropositive. The sequenced material came from PBMCs.

DNA of the CDR3: TGTGCCAGCAGCTTAACAACTAGACAGACCCAGTACTTC. Translated: CASSLTTRQTQYF. The chain employs TRBV6-5 and TRBJ2-5, with a possible D match to TRBD2 (5 bases). With 6 bases removed from V and 6 bases from J, the gap between germline ends came to 14 bases. Germline loops: CDR1 MNHEY, CDR2 SVGAGI. The CDR3 is 13 residues long.